The next 9 T cell receptor beta chains were all read from a single sample in a study of CD8 T cells in ankylosing spondylitis. TCRdb ran MiXCR on the 5' RACE reads and lists one entry per CDR3 protein. The sample holds some 240,000 distinct CDR3 sequences, about 24% seen once. Sequenced: blood, either unsorted or a sorted T cell fraction (not recorded which). These TCRs come from a male donor with ankylosing spondylitis or in good health (not recorded which).

This clonotype was detected once. The CDR3 region has the DNA TGCGCCAGCAGTGATGCTAGCGGGGGATACTTGGAGACCCAGTACTTC. It translates to CASSDASGGYLETQYF. The chain carries TRBV10-1 and TRBJ2-5; 10 bases are shared with TRBD2. CDR1 and CDR2 (germline): WNHNN, SYGVQD (reference sequence). The CDR3 contains 16 residues. With V trimmed by 3 bases and J by 5 bases, 9 bases remained unmatched.

The table lists this clonotype with many counts. The chain couples TRBV20-1 to TRBJ2-2; D not resolved. This CDR3 is 14 amino acids long. Deletions cut 2 bases from V and 0 bases from J, with 7 bases between. CDR1 and CDR2 (germline): DFQATT, SNEGSKA (reference sequence). CDR3 in amino acids: CSARPQTNTGELFF. The CDR3 nucleotides read TGCAGTGCTAGACCCCAGACGAACACCGGGGAGCTGTTTTTT.

This CDR3 is CASSLVVAGGREETQYF. In nucleotides, the CDR3 is TGTGCCAGCAGCTTAGTGGTTGCGGGGGGGAGAGAGGAGACCCAGTACTTC. V is TRBV7-2 and J is TRBJ2-5; 9 bases line up with TRBD2. Germline values: CDR1 SGHTA, CDR2 FQGNSA. The CDR3 is 17 residues long. J lost 5 bases, V lost 1 base, and 11 bases had no gene match.

The genes are TRBV27 and TRBJ2-5; tentative D call: TRBD2 (5 bases). Germline CDR1 reads MNHEY; CDR2 reads SMNVEV (reference sequence). The CDR3 has 13 amino acids. V was trimmed by 1 base and J by 5 bases, leaving 8 bases between them. The CDR3 protein is CASSLFTGETQYF. As DNA, the CDR3 is TGTGCCAGCAGTTTATTTACGGGGGAGACCCAGTACTTC.

This rearrangement joins TRBV20-1 to TRBJ1-6; 8 bases agree with TRBD1. J was trimmed by 7 bases and V by 1 base; bases with no gene match: 6. The CDR3 runs to 15 residues. From germline, CDR1 is DFQATT and CDR2 SNEGSKA (reference sequence). As DNA, the CDR3 is TGCAGTGCTAGAGGGAGGGACAGGTGGAATTCACCCCTCCACTTT. Its translation: CSARGRDRWNSPLHF.

The V call is TRBV29-1, the J call TRBJ2-7, with TRBD2 matching 9 bases. Trimming at V came to 4 bases and at J to 6 bases, leaving 10 bases not matched to a gene. The CDR3 has 14 residues. CDR1 is SQVTM and CDR2 is ANQGSEA in the germline V gene. CDR3 nucleotide sequence: TGCAGCGTTGCCCCCCGTCGCGGGGGGGCCGAGCAGTACTTC. Protein product: CSVAPRRGGAEQYF.

Many counts were recorded for this clonotype. The V call is TRBV4-1, the J call TRBJ1-5, with D maybe TRBD1 (6 bases). Germline CDR1 is MGHRA and CDR2 is YSYEKL. V shed 2 bases and J shed 4 bases, with 12 bases lying between them. The CDR3 totals 15 residues. The CDR3 nucleotides read TGCGCCAGCAGCCAATTAGGGGGAATAAATCAGCCCCAGCATTTT. The encoded protein is CASSQLGGINQPQHF.

This rearrangement joins TRBV11-2 to TRBJ2-7; no reliable D call. The CDR3 totals 13 residues. Per the germline V gene, CDR1 is SGHAT and CDR2 is FQNNGV. V lost 3 bases to trimming and J lost 6 bases, with 12 bases between them. CDR3 region: CASSLTELVEQYF. The CDR3 region has the DNA TGTGCCAGCAGCTTGACGGAGTTGGTCGAGCAGTACTTC.

This clonotype has just a few counts. This chain connects TRBV20-1 to TRBJ1-2; D unclear. Trimming took off 6 bases at V and 2 bases at J, with 13 bases between the two ends. The germline CDR1 and CDR2 sequences are DFQATT and SNEGSKA (reference sequence). The CDR3 contains 13 residues. CDR3 residues: CSATSARNYGYTF. In DNA form, the CDR3 reads TGCAGTGCCACCAGCGCAAGAAACTATGGCTACACCTTC.